This T cell receptor beta chain derives from a study of blood T cell repertoires in COVID-19. On the study more broadly: Specimens from acute and convalescent COVID-19 originated in the United States, Italy and Spain.

Participants were aged about 18 to 90 years from approximately 25 US areas. Cohort 3 donors counted as recovered after two negative PCRs, clearance, or resolved symptoms. This CDR3 is 16 amino acids long. The V gene's germline CDR1 is MDHEN and CDR2 SYDVKM. Trimming removed 7 bases from V and 3 bases from J; junction bases left unmatched: 12. Only one count was recorded for this clone. Measured with immunoSEQ multiplex PCR; TCRdb has only the in-frame clones, and not every one. This table holds about 440,000 clones, around 91% found once. The J gene is TRBJ2-7, the V gene TRBV28, with 10 nucleotides matching TRBD2. Sequencing was performed on PBMCs or T cells enriched from blood (not recorded which). The TCR originated in a man younger than 30 who had recovered from COVID-19. The CDR3 sequence is CASIAIGRLAGYEQYF. As DNA, the CDR3 is TGTGCCAGCATAGCGATCGGCAGACTAGCGGGCTACGAGCAGTACTTC.